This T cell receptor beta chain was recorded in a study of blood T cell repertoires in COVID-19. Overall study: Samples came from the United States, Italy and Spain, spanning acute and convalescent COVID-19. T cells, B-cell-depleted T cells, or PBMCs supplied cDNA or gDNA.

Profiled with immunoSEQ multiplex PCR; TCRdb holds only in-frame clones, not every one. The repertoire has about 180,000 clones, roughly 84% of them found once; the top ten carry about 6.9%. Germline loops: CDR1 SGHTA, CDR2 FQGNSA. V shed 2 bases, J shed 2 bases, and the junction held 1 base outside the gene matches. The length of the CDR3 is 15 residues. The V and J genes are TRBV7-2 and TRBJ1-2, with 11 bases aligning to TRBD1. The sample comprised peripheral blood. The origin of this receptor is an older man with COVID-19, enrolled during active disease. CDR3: CASSLRTGGNYGYTF. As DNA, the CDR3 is TGTGCCAGCAGCTTAAGGACAGGGGGCAACTATGGCTACACCTTC.